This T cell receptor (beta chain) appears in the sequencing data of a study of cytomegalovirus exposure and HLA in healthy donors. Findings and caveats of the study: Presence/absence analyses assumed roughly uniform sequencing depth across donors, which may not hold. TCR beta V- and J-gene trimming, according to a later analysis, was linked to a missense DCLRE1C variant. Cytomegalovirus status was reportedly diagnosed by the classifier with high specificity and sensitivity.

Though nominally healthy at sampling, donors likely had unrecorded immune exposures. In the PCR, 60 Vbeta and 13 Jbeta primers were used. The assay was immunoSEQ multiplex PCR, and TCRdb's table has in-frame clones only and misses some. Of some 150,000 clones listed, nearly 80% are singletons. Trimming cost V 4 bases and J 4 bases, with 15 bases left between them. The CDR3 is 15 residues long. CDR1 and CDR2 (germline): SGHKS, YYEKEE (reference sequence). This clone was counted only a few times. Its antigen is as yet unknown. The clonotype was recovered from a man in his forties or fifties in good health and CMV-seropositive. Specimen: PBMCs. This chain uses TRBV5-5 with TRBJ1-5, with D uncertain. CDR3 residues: CASSPTTHLNQPQHF. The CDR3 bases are TGTGCCAGCAGCCCTACCACCCATTTGAATCAGCCCCAGCATTTT. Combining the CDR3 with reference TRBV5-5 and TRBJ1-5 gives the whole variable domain DAGVTQSPTHLIKTRGQQVTLRCSPISGHKSVSWYQQVLGQGPQFIFQYYEKEERGRGNFPDRFSARQFPNYSSELNVNALLLGDSALYLCASSPTTHLNQPQHFGDGTRLSIL.